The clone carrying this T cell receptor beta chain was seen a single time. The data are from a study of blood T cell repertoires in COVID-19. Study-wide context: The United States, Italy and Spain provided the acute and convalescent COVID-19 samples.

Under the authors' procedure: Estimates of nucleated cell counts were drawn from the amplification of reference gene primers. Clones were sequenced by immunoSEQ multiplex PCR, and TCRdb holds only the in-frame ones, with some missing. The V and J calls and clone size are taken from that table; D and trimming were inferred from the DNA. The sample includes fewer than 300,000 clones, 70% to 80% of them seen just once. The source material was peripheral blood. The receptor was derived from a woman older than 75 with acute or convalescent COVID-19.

CDR3 protein: CAWSVPGLRRFF. As DNA, the CDR3 is TGTGCCTGGAGTGTCCCGGGACTACGGCGGTTCTTC. The chain carries TRBV30 and TRBJ2-1, with TRBD2 matching 7 bases. The CDR3 sequence is 12 residues long. The V gene end was trimmed by 0 bases and the J gene end by 15 bases; junction bases not matched to a gene: 8. Germline values: CDR1 GTSNPN, CDR2 SVGIG (reference sequence).